The 19 T cell receptor beta chains below come from one sample, sequenced in a study of blood T cell repertoires in COVID-19. The method was immunoSEQ multiplex PCR; TCRdb's version includes in-frame clones alone and lacks a portion of them. The sample records fewer than 25,000 clones, 90% to 95% being singletons. Sequenced: peripheral blood. The origin of the receptors is a human donor in a cohort sampled during active COVID-19.

The chain employs TRBV30 and TRBJ2-7; possibly TRBD1 for D (6 bases). V was shortened by 8 bases and J by 2 bases, with 10 bases between the two germline ends. CDR1 GTSNPN and CDR2 SVGIG come from the germline V gene (reference sequence). The CDR3 has 11 residues. The CDR3 region has the DNA TGTGCCCGAGGGACAACCTACGAGCAGTACTTC. Protein sequence: CARGTTYEQYF.

This clone was seen just once. The chain has TRBV27 and TRBJ1-1; a possible D gene is TRBD1 (6 bases). CDR3 length: 17 amino acids. Trimming took off 3 bases at V and 1 base at J, with 18 bases between the two ends. Germline CDR1 and CDR2: MNHEY and SMNVEV (reference sequence). The CDR3 protein is CASSLFSLQGRNTEAFF. As DNA, the CDR3 is TGTGCCAGCAGTTTGTTTTCTCTACAGGGAAGGAACACTGAAGCTTTCTTT.

This clone has more than one count but fewer than ten. The chain carries TRBV19 and TRBJ1-6; TRBD1 matches 8 bases. In germline, CDR1 is LNHDA, CDR2 SQIVND (reference sequence). V was pared by 6 bases and J by 12 bases, with 13 bases of the junction left unmatched. The CDR3 length is 15 residues. CDR3: CASREPGTGRGPLHF. DNA for the CDR3: TGTGCCAGTAGGGAACCTGGGACAGGCCGGGGACCCCTCCACTTT.

V and J are TRBV10-3 and TRBJ2-3, with 8 bases fitting TRBD2. V gave up 6 bases and J gave up 3 bases; unmatched junction bases: 11. Per germline, CDR1 ENHRY and CDR2 SYGVKD. The CDR3 runs to 16 residues. As DNA, the CDR3 is TGTGCCATCAGCTATAGTAGCGGGATGGGAACAGATACGCAGTATTTT. Its protein product is CAISYSSGMGTDTQYF.

The V call is TRBV27, the J call TRBJ2-2, with 9 bases that match TRBD2. This CDR3 spans 17 amino acids. CDR1 MNHEY and CDR2 SMNVEV come from the germline V gene (reference sequence). V shed 6 bases, J shed 0 bases, and the junction held 8 bases outside the gene matches. Written as DNA, the CDR3 is TGTGCCAGCAGCCAGACTTTAGCGGGAGCGAACACCGGGGAGCTGTTTTTT. Protein product: CASSQTLAGANTGELFF.

V and J are TRBV9 and TRBJ2-3; D gene ambiguous. This CDR3 contains 14 residues. With 0 bases removed from V and 3 bases from J, the gap between germline ends came to 8 bases. Looked up from germline, CDR1 is SGDLS and CDR2 is YYNGEE. The CDR3 loop reads CASSVGPLTDTQYF. CDR3 in DNA: TGTGCCAGCAGCGTAGGTCCCCTAACAGATACGCAGTATTTT.

The rearrangement links TRBV9 to TRBJ2-1; 10 bases are shared with TRBD1. The CDR3 extends over 16 amino acids. Germline V gene sequence: CDR1 SGDLS, CDR2 YYNGEE. V lost 3 bases to trimming and J lost 8 bases; unmatched junction nucleotides: 11. CDR3 sequence (DNA): TGTGCCAGCAGCGCCCTCCCGGGACAGGGGAGGCATGAGCAGTTCTTC. This translates into CASSALPGQGRHEQFF.

This chain connects TRBV7-6 to TRBJ2-3; D is possibly TRBD1 (6 bases). The V end was cut by 5 bases, the J end by 4 bases, with 16 bases between. The germline V gene encodes CDR1 SGHVS and CDR2 FNYEAQ. The CDR3 is 15 amino acids. The CDR3 nucleotides are TGTGCCAGCAGCCCCCAAACAGGGTACTCAGATACGCAGTATTTT. This sequence encodes CASSPQTGYSDTQYF. Combining the CDR3 with reference TRBV7-6 and TRBJ2-3 gives the whole variable domain GAGVSQSPRYKVTKRGQDVALRCDPISGHVSLYWYRQALGQGPEFLTYFNYEAQQDKSGLPNDRFSAERPEGSISTLTIQRTEQRDSAMYRCASSPQTGYSDTQYFGPGTRLTVL.

This clone was counted once. The chain couples TRBV5-1 to TRBJ2-3; 8 bases match TRBD2. V shed 4 bases and J 0 bases; nucleotides not matched to a gene: 4. CDR3 length equals 15 residues. The germline V gene encodes CDR1 SGHRS and CDR2 YFSETQ. Here the CDR3 reads CASSPTGGSTDTQYF. DNA for the CDR3: TGCGCCAGCAGCCCAACGGGAGGGAGCACAGATACGCAGTATTTT.

The chain combines TRBV2 with TRBJ2-5, with 8 bases aligning to TRBD1. V lost 0 bases and J lost 4; bases outside the gene matches: 7. The CDR3 runs to 16 residues. Germline CDR1 is SNHLY and CDR2 is FYNNEI. The CDR3 nucleotides read TGTGCCAGCAGTGAAGCACCCTATGGACAGGGAGAGACCCAGTACTTC. As protein: CASSEAPYGQGETQYF.

V usage is TRBV11-1 and J usage is TRBJ2-1; TRBD1 agrees at 10 bases. The CDR3 covers 14 residues. Trimming cost V 4 bases and J 9 bases; bases outside gene matches: 6. Per the germline V gene, CDR1 is SGHAT and CDR2 is FQDESV (reference sequence). This CDR3 is CASSSGTGDGEQFF. The CDR3 DNA follows: TGTGCCAGCAGCTCGGGGACAGGGGATGGTGAGCAGTTCTTC.

The rearrangement uses TRBV5-1 and TRBJ2-7; 8 bases line up with TRBD1. The CDR3 extends over 12 amino acids. Germline V gives CDR1 SGHRS, CDR2 YFSETQ. Germline trimming cut 4 bases from V and 13 bases from J; bases unmatched to any gene: 10. The CDR3 is CASSEPGGQGYF. In nucleotides, the CDR3 is TGCGCCAGCAGCGAACCCGGAGGACAGGGATACTTC. The whole variable domain, filled in from reference TRBV5-1 and TRBJ2-7, reads KAGVTQTPRYLIKTRGQQVTLSCSPISGHRSVSWYQQTPGQGLQFLFEYFSETQRNKGNFPGRFSGRQFSNSRSEMNVSTLELGDSALYLCASSEPGGQGYFGPGTRLTVT.

The chain has TRBV12-3 or TRBV12-4 and TRBJ2-7; D is uncertain. V was pared by 3 bases and J by 6 bases, with 6 bases between. The CDR3 has 11 residues. The CDR3 DNA sequence: TGTGCCAGCAGTTTTTCGTTCGAGCAGTACTTC. It codes for CASSFSFEQYF.

The V call is TRBV10-3, the J call TRBJ2-1; the match to TRBD1 covers 11 bases. Germline CDR1 ENHRY, CDR2 SYGVKD. Trimming at V came to 10 bases and at J to 8 bases, leaving 10 bases not matched to a gene. The CDR3 extends over 14 amino acids. CDR3 nucleotide sequence: TGTGCCAGCCTGGGACAGGGGGTAAGCGATGAGCAGTTCTTC. It codes for CASLGQGVSDEQFF.

The gene calls are TRBV7-6 and TRBJ1-4; the match to TRBD1 covers 10 bases. Germline V CDR1 and CDR2: SGHVS, FNYEAQ. V shed 5 bases, J shed 0 bases, and the junction held 12 bases outside the gene matches. The CDR3 spans 19 residues. This CDR3 reads CASSPWDRGASPTNEKLFF. Here the CDR3 DNA reads TGTGCCAGCAGCCCGTGGGACAGGGGAGCTTCCCCAACTAATGAAAAACTGTTTTTT.

V and J are TRBV3-1 (or the pseudogene TRBV3-2) and TRBJ2-5, with TRBD1 identical over 7 bases. From germline, CDR1 is LGHDT and CDR2 YNNKEL (reference sequence). The CDR3 is 14 residues long. Germline trimming cut 0 bases from V and 5 bases from J; bases unmatched to any gene: 3. The CDR3 here is CASSQDRGRETQYF. CDR3 bases: TGTGCCAGCAGCCAAGATAGGGGGCGTGAGACCCAGTACTTC.

The rearrangement uses TRBV24-1 and TRBJ2-3; D not resolved. Germline values: CDR1 KGHDR, CDR2 SFDVKD. The CDR3 consists of 14 residues. V lost 3 bases, J lost 6 bases, and 12 bases lay in between. The DNA of the CDR3 is TGTGCCACCAGTGATCCGGCCCCGCGGGATACGCAGTATTTT. The encoded protein is CATSDPAPRDTQYF.

The chain is built from TRBV4-1 and TRBJ2-5; 8 nucleotides line up with TRBD1. CDR1 is MGHRA and CDR2 is YSYEKL in the germline V gene. J lost 2 bases, V lost 3 bases, and 5 bases had no gene match. The CDR3 loop spans 15 amino acids. CDR3 loop: CASSQEGQGQETQYF. DNA of the CDR3: TGCGCCAGCAGCCAGGAAGGACAGGGACAAGAGACCCAGTACTTC.

This chain joins TRBV30 and TRBJ1-2, with D maybe TRBD1 (6 bases). There are 13 residues in the CDR3. The V and J ends lost 7 bases and 5 bases respectively, with 17 bases between them. CDR1 and CDR2 from the germline V gene are GTSNPN and SVGIG (reference sequence). In nucleotides, the CDR3 is TGTGCCTATCTACGACAGGCCCCTTATGGCTACACCTTC. It codes for CAYLRQAPYGYTF.